Each of the 30 T cell receptor beta chains below was sequenced from the same sample in a study of response to subunit inactivated influenza vaccine. TCRdb re-called the RT-PCR reads through MiXCR, storing one row per CDR3 protein. The table has 650,000 to 850,000 distinct CDR3 sequences, more than 11% seen once. The starting material was PBMCs from blood, obtained approximately 15 days before vaccination. The receptors were gathered from a man aged 45 to 65 who received an inactivated influenza vaccine.

V is TRBV5-1 and J is TRBJ1-6; 7 bases map to TRBD1. Germline lookup yields CDR1 SGHRS and CDR2 YFSETQ. The CDR3 is 15 amino acids. With 2 bases clipped from V and 7 bases from J, the junction kept 6 bases outside the gene matches. CDR3 bases: TGCGCCAGCAGCTTCAGACAGGGTTTGAATTCACCCCTCCACTTT. Protein: CASSFRQGLNSPLHF.

V and J are TRBV20-1 and TRBJ1-2; 7 nucleotides line up with TRBD1. CDR3 length equals 13 residues. Germline CDR1 is DFQATT and CDR2 is SNEGSKA (reference sequence). The V segment lost 5 bases and the J segment 4 bases; nucleotides outside the gene matches: 7. CDR3: CSAWTGPLYGYTF. The CDR3 DNA sequence: TGCAGTGCTTGGACAGGTCCCCTCTATGGCTACACCTTC.

This chain links TRBV6-4 with TRBJ2-2; 10 nucleotides match TRBD1. In germline, CDR1 is MRHNA, CDR2 SNTAGT. Trimming removed 3 bases from V and 6 bases from J; junction bases left unmatched: 7. The CDR3 has 16 residues. The CDR3 DNA sequence: TGTGCCAGCAGTGATTCAGCCGACAGGGGGCCCGGGGAGCTGTTTTTT. It encodes CASSDSADRGPGELFF.

In this sample, this clonotype turned up a few times. V gene TRBV2 combines with J gene TRBJ2-7; D ambiguous. V was cut by 11 bases and J by 3 bases, with 17 bases left in between. Germline V gives CDR1 SNHLY, CDR2 FYNNEI. There are 13 residues in the CDR3. CDR3 residues: CAGTVGPYYEQYF. CDR3 nucleotide sequence: TGTGCCGGCACCGTAGGACCTTACTACGAGCAGTACTTC.

This clonotype was observed a few times. V and J are TRBV12-3 or TRBV12-4 and TRBJ2-3; D possibly matches TRBD1 or TRBD2 (5 bases each). There are 17 residues in the CDR3. V was shortened by 7 bases and J by 1 base, with 21 bases between the two germline ends. This CDR3 is CASTDRRGRTGTDTQYF. In DNA, the CDR3 is TGTGCCAGCACCGACCGCCGGGGCCGAACGGGCACAGATACGCAGTATTTT.

The chain has TRBV7-8 and TRBJ1-4, with D tentatively TRBD1 (5 bases). Germline V lookup: CDR1 SGHVS, CDR2 FQNEAQ. V gave up 5 bases and J gave up 0 bases, with 13 bases separating them. The CDR3 sequence is 16 residues long. In nucleotides, the CDR3 is TGTGCCAGCAGCCCCGACAGAATGACAACTAATGAAAAACTGTTTTTT. Translated, it gives CASSPDRMTTNEKLFF.

This clonotype has a handful of counts. The chain uses TRBV28 and TRBJ1-6, with TRBD1 identical over 7 bases. The length of the CDR3 is 15 residues. CDR1 and CDR2 (germline): MDHEN, SYDVKM. J lost 5 bases, V lost 2 bases, and 3 bases had no gene match. CDR3 sequence (DNA): TGTGCCAGCAGTTTAACGGGACAGAATAATTCACCCCTCCACTTT. The encoded protein is CASSLTGQNNSPLHF.

There are many counts of this clonotype. This chain connects TRBV3-1 to TRBJ2-1, with 13 nucleotides matching TRBD2. The CDR3 consists of 16 residues. V gave up 4 bases and J gave up 7 bases; unmatched junction bases: 7. Per germline, CDR1 LGHDT and CDR2 YNNKEL (reference sequence). In nucleotides, the CDR3 is TGTGCCAGCAGCCTACTCGGGACTAGCGGGAAAAATGAGCAGTTCTTC. As protein: CASSLLGTSGKNEQFF.

The chain couples TRBV7-8 to TRBJ2-5; tentatively, D is TRBD1 (6 bases). The V and J ends lost 1 base and 1 base respectively, with 16 bases between them. The CDR3 consists of 17 residues. CDR1 and CDR2 (germline): SGHVS, FQNEAQ. Here the CDR3 reads CASSLVVGHSLQETQYF. The CDR3 nucleotides read TGTGCCAGCAGCTTAGTAGTGGGACACTCCCTCCAAGAGACCCAGTACTTC.

The chain employs TRBV10-3 and TRBJ2-5, with D possibly TRBD2 on 6 matching bases. Germline CDR1 ENHRY, CDR2 SYGVKD. The CDR3 consists of 17 residues. V was pared by 0 bases and J by 0 bases, with 14 bases between. The CDR3 is CAISESGTRPYQETQYF. The CDR3 coding sequence is TGTGCCATCAGTGAGTCAGGGACTCGCCCGTACCAAGAGACCCAGTACTTC.

V is TRBV5-1 and J is TRBJ2-7; D perhaps matches TRBD1 (6 bases). This CDR3 comprises 17 residues. Germline V CDR1 and CDR2: SGHRS, YFSETQ. Between the trimmed V and J ends, which lost 0 bases and 7 bases, there was a span of 23 bases. CDR3: CASSLAPPGHSSGEQYF. The CDR3 coding sequence is TGCGCCAGCAGCTTGGCTCCCCCGGGACACTCCTCTGGGGAGCAGTACTTC.

This clonotype was seen ten or more times. The genes are TRBV10-3 and TRBJ1-2; 7 nucleotides match TRBD1. The CDR3 is 15 amino acids. The germline gives CDR1 ENHRY, CDR2 SYGVKD. Germline trimming cut 6 bases from V and 4 bases from J; bases unmatched to any gene: 11. The CDR3 loop reads CAIRSTGQGGYGYTF. The CDR3 nucleotides read TGTGCCATCAGGTCGACAGGGCAAGGTGGCTATGGCTACACCTTC.

This clonotype has a count of ten or more. The gene calls are TRBV20-1 and TRBJ2-3; D is ambiguous. V lost 1 base and J 5 bases, leaving 4 bases between the germline ends. CDR3 length: 11 residues. Germline V lookup: CDR1 DFQATT, CDR2 SNEGSKA (reference sequence). The CDR3 DNA reads TGCAGTGCTAGAGTGAGAGATACGCAGTATTTT. This sequence encodes CSARVRDTQYF.

The chain joins TRBV20-1 to TRBJ2-1; D call uncertain. CDR3 length: 13 residues. CDR1 is DFQATT, CDR2 SNEGSKA, per germline (reference sequence). V lost 5 bases and J 8 bases, leaving 16 bases between the germline ends. For the CDR3, the DNA is TGCAGTGCTCGGGCTAGGGCTTCCTATGAGCAGTTCTTC. It yields the protein CSARARASYEQFF.

The chain uses TRBV7-2 and TRBJ1-2; tentatively, D is TRBD1 (5 bases). CDR1 SGHTA and CDR2 FQGNSA come from the germline V gene. The length of the CDR3 is 15 residues. V dropped 1 base and J dropped 2 bases, with 11 bases sitting between them. This chain's CDR3 is CASSLVRGINYGYTF. The DNA for the CDR3 is TGTGCCAGCAGCTTAGTACGGGGGATCAACTATGGCTACACCTTC.

J is TRBJ2-7 and V is TRBV20-1, with D tentatively TRBD2 (5 bases). The CDR3 extends over 13 amino acids. The germline V gene encodes CDR1 DFQATT and CDR2 SNEGSKA (reference sequence). V was clipped by 5 bases and J by 5 bases, with 16 bases between them. The CDR3 DNA is TGCAGTGCTCGCGGGTTTTCGAGGAACGAGCAGTACTTC. Amino acids: CSARGFSRNEQYF.

The V and J genes are TRBV14 and TRBJ1-4; 8 bases are a match to TRBD1. The V and J ends lost 0 bases and 14 bases, in that order; junction bases with no gene match: 5. Germline CDR1 reads SGHDN; CDR2 reads FVKESK. The CDR3 totals 13 residues. CDR3 in amino acids: CASSQERTGILFF. CDR3 in DNA: TGTGCCAGCAGCCAAGAAAGGACAGGGATCCTGTTTTTT. The complete variable domain, with remaining parts taken from reference TRBV14 and TRBJ1-4, reads EAGVTQFPSHSVIEKGQTVTLRCDPISGHDNLYWYRRVMGKEIKFLLHFVKESKQDESGMPNNRFLAERTGGTYSTLKVQPAELEDSGVYFCASSQERTGILFFGSGTQLSVL.

The J gene is TRBJ1-2, the V gene TRBV6-6; the match to TRBD1 covers 8 bases. Looked up from germline, CDR1 is MNHNY and CDR2 is SVGAGI (reference sequence). Trimming at V came to 7 bases and at J to 8 bases, leaving 6 bases not matched to a gene. CDR3 length equals 12 residues. The CDR3, as DNA: TGTGCCAGCAACGACAGGGGAAGGGGCTACACCTTC. Its translation: CASNDRGRGYTF.

There are a few counts of this clonotype. The J gene is TRBJ2-1, the V gene TRBV4-2; possible D gene TRBD2, 5 bases. The V end was cut by 0 bases, the J end by 8 bases, with 17 bases between. Germline V gene data show CDR1 as LGHNA and CDR2 as YNFKEQ. The CDR3 runs 16 residues. The CDR3 DNA follows: TGTGCCAGCAGCCAAGATAGGCCTAGCAGCAGGCATGAGCAGTTCTTC. Amino acid sequence: CASSQDRPSSRHEQFF.

This clonotype has a handful of counts. The chain has TRBV5-1 and TRBJ2-1; tentative D call: TRBD1 (6 bases). The CDR3 has 13 amino acids. Germline-derived CDR1 and CDR2 are SGHRS and YFSETQ. The V end lost 3 bases, the J end lost 8 bases, and 12 bases lay between the germline ends. The CDR3 DNA follows: TGCGCCAGCAGCTCACAGGGTTTCGATGAGCAGTTCTTC. Translation gives CASSSQGFDEQFF.

This clonotype was recorded a few times. V and J are TRBV4-3 and TRBJ2-3, with D possibly matching TRBD2 (5 bases). Germline V gene sequence: CDR1 LGHNA, CDR2 YSLEER. The CDR3 contains 14 residues. V shed 2 bases and J shed 2 bases, with 8 bases lying between them. The CDR3 bases are TGCGCCAGCAGCCAATTTGACTACACAGATACGCAGTATTTT. Its protein is CASSQFDYTDTQYF.

This chain connects TRBV18 to TRBJ1-2, with 10 bases matching TRBD1. The CDR3 contains 16 residues. V gave up 6 bases and J gave up 4 bases; unmatched junction bases: 11. Germline values: CDR1 KGHSH, CDR2 LQKENI. The CDR3 DNA reads TGTGCCAGCTCCCGCGTGGGACAGGGGATACCCTATGGCTACACCTTC. This gives the protein CASSRVGQGIPYGYTF.

This clonotype was detected only a few times. The chain recombines TRBV12-3 or TRBV12-4 with TRBJ2-1; 7 positions match TRBD1. The CDR3 extends over 13 amino acids. After removal of 5 bases from V and 6 bases from J, the junction contained 4 bases not matched to a gene. Written as DNA, the CDR3 is TGTGCCAGCAGTGGGGACAGACTCAATGAGCAGTTCTTC. Its protein product is CASSGDRLNEQFF.

This clonotype was seen a handful of times. This chain links TRBV7-2 with TRBJ2-7; 10 bases align to TRBD2. Germline loops: CDR1 SGHTA, CDR2 FQGNSA. V shed 6 bases and J 7 bases; nucleotides not matched to a gene: 9. The CDR3 totals 14 residues. CDR3 sequence reads: CASRIAGGLGEQYF. Written as DNA, the CDR3 is TGTGCCAGCAGAATAGCGGGGGGCCTCGGGGAGCAGTACTTC. The full variable domain, with the rest looked up from reference TRBV7-2 and TRBJ2-7, is GAGVSQSPSNKVTEKGKDVELRCDPISGHTALYWYRQSLGQGLEFLIYFQGNSAPDKSGLPSDRFSAERTGGSVSTLTIQRTQQEDSAVYLCASRIAGGLGEQYFGPGTRLTVT.

This chain connects TRBV7-8 to TRBJ2-3, with 9 bases matching TRBD2. Germline V CDR1 and CDR2: SGHVS, FQNEAQ. The J segment lost 3 bases and the V segment lost 3 bases, leaving 13 bases of the junction unmatched. This CDR3 spans 18 amino acids. CDR3 protein: CASSFSPPAGGPTDTQYF. CDR3 coding DNA: TGTGCCAGCAGCTTCTCCCCCCCCGCGGGAGGGCCAACAGATACGCAGTATTTT.

This clonotype has a handful of counts. The chain joins TRBV10-3 to TRBJ2-1, with 8 bases matching TRBD1. V shed 6 bases, J shed 0 bases, and the junction held 16 bases outside the gene matches. The germline V gene has CDR1 ENHRY and CDR2 SYGVKD. The CDR3 is 19 amino acids. In nucleotides, the CDR3 is TGTGCCATCAGGACGGACAGGGTTGGTTACTCGAGCTCCTACAATGAGCAGTTCTTC. It is translated as CAIRTDRVGYSSSYNEQFF.

A few counts support this clonotype. This chain connects TRBV7-2 to TRBJ2-1; weak D call: TRBD2 (6 bases). Looked up from germline, CDR1 is SGHTA and CDR2 is FQGNSA. This CDR3 is built from 14 residues. The V and J ends lost 1 base and 9 bases respectively, with 13 bases between them. The CDR3 nucleotides read TGTGCCAGCAGCTTAGGGGGTTGGGGAGGTGAGCAGTTCTTC. Translating it yields CASSLGGWGGEQFF.

The chain is built from TRBV27 and TRBJ2-3; maybe TRBD2 (6 bases). This CDR3 is built from 16 residues. The V and J ends lost 3 bases and 0 bases respectively, with 13 bases between them. Germline CDR1 is MNHEY and CDR2 is SMNVEV (reference sequence). CDR3 DNA: TGTGCCAGCAGTTTTACGGCAGGGACTAGCACAGATACGCAGTATTTT. This sequence encodes CASSFTAGTSTDTQYF.

The genes are TRBV20-1 and TRBJ1-2; D uncertain. Germline-derived CDR1 and CDR2 are DFQATT and SNEGSKA (reference sequence). V shed 1 base and J shed 8 bases, with 8 bases lying between them. The CDR3 length is 11 residues. The CDR3 sequence is CSARVFEGYTF. DNA of the CDR3: TGCAGTGCTAGAGTCTTTGAAGGCTACACCTTC.

The V gene is TRBV7-2, the J gene TRBJ2-7; tentatively, D is TRBD2 (5 bases). Per germline, CDR1 SGHTA and CDR2 FQGNSA. The length of the CDR3 is 17 residues. V shed 3 bases and J shed 3 bases, with 21 bases lying between them. The CDR3 DNA follows: TGTGCCAGCAGCTTTCGCCACGCCCCGGGAAAGGGCTACGAGCAGTACTTC. It is translated as CASSFRHAPGKGYEQYF.